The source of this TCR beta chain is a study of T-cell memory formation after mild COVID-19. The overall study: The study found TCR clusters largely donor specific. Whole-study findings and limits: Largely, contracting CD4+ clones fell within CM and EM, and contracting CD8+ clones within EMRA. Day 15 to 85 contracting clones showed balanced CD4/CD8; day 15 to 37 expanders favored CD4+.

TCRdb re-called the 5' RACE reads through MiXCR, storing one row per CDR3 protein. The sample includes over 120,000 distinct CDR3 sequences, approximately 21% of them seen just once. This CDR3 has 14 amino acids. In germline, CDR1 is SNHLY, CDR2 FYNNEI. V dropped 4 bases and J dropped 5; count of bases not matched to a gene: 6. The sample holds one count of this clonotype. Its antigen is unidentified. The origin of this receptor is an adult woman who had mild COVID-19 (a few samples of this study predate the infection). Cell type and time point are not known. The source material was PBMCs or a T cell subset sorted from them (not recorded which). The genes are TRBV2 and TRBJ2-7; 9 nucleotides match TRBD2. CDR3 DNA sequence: TGTGCCAGCAGTGCCGGGACTAGCAGACACGAGCAGTACTTC. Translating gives CASSAGTSRHEQYF.